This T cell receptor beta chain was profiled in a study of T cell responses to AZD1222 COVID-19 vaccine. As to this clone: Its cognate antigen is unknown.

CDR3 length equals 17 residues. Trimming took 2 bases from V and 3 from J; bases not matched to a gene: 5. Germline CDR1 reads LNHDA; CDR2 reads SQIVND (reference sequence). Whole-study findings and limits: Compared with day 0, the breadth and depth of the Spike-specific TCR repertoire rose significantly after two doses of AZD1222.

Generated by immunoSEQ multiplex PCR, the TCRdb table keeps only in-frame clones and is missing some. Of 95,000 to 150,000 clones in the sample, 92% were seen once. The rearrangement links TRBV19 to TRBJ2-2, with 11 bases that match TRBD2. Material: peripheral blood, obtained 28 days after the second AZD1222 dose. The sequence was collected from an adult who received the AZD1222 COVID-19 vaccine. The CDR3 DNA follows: TGTGCCAGTAGTATAACTAGCGGGGGAGACTACACCGGGGAGCTGTTTTTT. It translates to CASSITSGGDYTGELFF. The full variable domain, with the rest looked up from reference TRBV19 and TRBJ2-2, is DGGITQSPKYLFRKEGQNVTLSCEQNLNHDAMYWYRQDPGQGLRLIYYSQIVNDFQKGDIAEGYSVSREKKESFPLTVTSAQKNPTAFYLCASSITSGGDYTGELFFGEGSRLTVL.